This T cell receptor beta chain was retrieved from a study of blood T cell repertoires in COVID-19. How the authors handled the data: Amplification of reference gene primers provided the estimated nucleated cell counts. Profiled with immunoSEQ multiplex PCR; TCRdb holds only in-frame clones, not every one. That table is the source of V, J and clone size, and D and trimming were worked out from the DNA. The table records about 120,000 clones, about 85% of them present only once. This CDR3 has 15 residues. V lost 6 bases and J lost 2, with 14 bases in between. Germline CDR1 reads MDHEN; CDR2 reads SYDVKM.

The chain combines TRBV28 with TRBJ1-5; D gene ambiguous. The sequence came from a human donor in a cohort sampled during active COVID-19. The specimen was peripheral blood. The CDR3 bases are TGTGCCAGCAGGCCAGCTGCTCGGGGCAATCAGCCCCAGCATTTT. Amino acids: CASRPAARGNQPQHF.